These T cell receptor beta chains were read from a single sample in a study of T-cell reconstitution after alpha-beta-depleted transplantation in children. TCRdb fed the PCR reads into MiXCR, producing one record per CDR3 protein. This table has hundreds of thousands of distinct CDR3 sequences, 16% appearing once. The sequencing here drew on PBMCs from the stem cell graft donor, taken from the stem cell graft. These receptors were obtained from a human donor who donated a stem cell graft to a child with acute myeloid leukemia. CDR3s include the opening cysteine and the closing phenylalanine or tryptophan. D genes are given only for firm matches. Only part of the rows carry a size: once, few, many, or a class if the clone is expanded.

j_gene: TRBJ2-3; v_gene: TRBV7-6; abundance: few; d_gene: TRBD2; CDR3nt: TGTGCCAGCAGCTTATCTAGCGGGCTCACAGATACGCAGTATTTT; CDR3aa: CASSLSSGLTDTQYF
j_gene: TRBJ2-7; v_gene: TRBV30; abundance: NA; d_gene: TRBD1; CDR3nt: TGTGCCTGGAGTGGGACAGGGTATCCACCCTACGAGCAGTACTTC; CDR3aa: CAWSGTGYPPYEQYF
j_gene: TRBJ2-1; v_gene: TRBV10-2; abundance: many; d_gene: NA; CDR3nt: TGCGCCACCACAATTAACAGGTTGACCTACAATGAGCAGTTCTTC; CDR3aa: CATTINRLTYNEQFF
j_gene: TRBJ1-5; v_gene: TRBV20-1; abundance: many; d_gene: NA; CDR3nt: TGCAGTGCCTTTCCATGGAGGGGTAGCAATCAGCCCCAGCATTTT; CDR3aa: CSAFPWRGSNQPQHF
j_gene: TRBJ1-4; v_gene: TRBV7-3; abundance: few; d_gene: NA; CDR3nt: TGTGCCAGCAGCTTACACTACGGGACGGACGAAAAACTGTTTTTT; CDR3aa: CASSLHYGTDEKLFF
j_gene: TRBJ1-2; v_gene: TRBV11-2; abundance: NA; d_gene: NA; CDR3nt: TGTGCCAGCAGCCCCCAGCTCGTAGTGGGGGGGGACTATGGCTACACCTTC; CDR3aa: CASSPQLVVGGDYGYTF
j_gene: TRBJ2-7; v_gene: TRBV7-2; abundance: many; d_gene: NA; CDR3nt: TGTGCCAGCAGCTTAGAACAGGGAAGGGCCTACGAGCAGTACTTC; CDR3aa: CASSLEQGRAYEQYF
j_gene: TRBJ1-1; v_gene: TRBV20-1; abundance: many; d_gene: NA; CDR3nt: TGCAGTGCTCATTACGCCGCCGGCCCCCCTGAAGCTTTCTTT; CDR3aa: CSAHYAAGPPEAFF
j_gene: TRBJ2-5; v_gene: TRBV20-1; abundance: few; d_gene: NA; CDR3nt: TGCAGTGCCGCTCCCGGTGCCCTGCGGACCCAGTACTTC; CDR3aa: CSAAPGALRTQYF
j_gene: TRBJ1-4; v_gene: TRBV29-1; abundance: many; d_gene: NA; CDR3nt: TGCAGCGTTGAGGGGGCAAGGACTGAAAAACTGTTTTTT; CDR3aa: CSVEGARTEKLFF
j_gene: TRBJ2-3; v_gene: TRBV24-1; abundance: few; d_gene: NA; CDR3nt: TGTGCCACGAGAGCATCGGTCGGGGATACGCAGTATTTT; CDR3aa: CATRASVGDTQYF
j_gene: TRBJ1-3; v_gene: TRBV5-1; abundance: NA; d_gene: NA; CDR3nt: TGCGCCAGCAGCTTAGGACTGGGCTCTGGAAACACCATATATTTT; CDR3aa: CASSLGLGSGNTIYF
j_gene: TRBJ2-7; v_gene: TRBV25-1; abundance: few; d_gene: NA; CDR3nt: TGTGCCACCAGGACGGCGACCTACGAGCAGTACTTC; CDR3aa: CATRTATYEQYF
j_gene: TRBJ1-3; v_gene: TRBV7-8; abundance: many; d_gene: NA; CDR3nt: TGTGCCAGCAGCTTGGGGGTTGGAAACACCATATATTTT; CDR3aa: CASSLGVGNTIYF
j_gene: TRBJ1-1; v_gene: TRBV28; abundance: NA; d_gene: TRBD1; CDR3nt: TGTGCCAGCAGTCCCCGAGGGACAGGGGTTGAAGCTTTCTTT; CDR3aa: CASSPRGTGVEAFF
j_gene: TRBJ2-3; v_gene: TRBV15; abundance: NA; d_gene: NA; CDR3nt: TGTGCCACCAGCAGACCTGGACCCTCAGATACGCAGTATTTT; CDR3aa: CATSRPGPSDTQYF
j_gene: TRBJ1-5; v_gene: TRBV10-3; abundance: many; d_gene: NA; CDR3nt: TGTGCCGTTAACAGCCCAAATCAGCCCCAGCATTTT; CDR3aa: CAVNSPNQPQHF
j_gene: TRBJ2-1; v_gene: TRBV12-3/TRBV12-4; abundance: many; d_gene: NA; CDR3nt: TGTGCCAGCAGTTTCGGCGGGGTGGCCTACAATGAGCAGTTCTTC; CDR3aa: CASSFGGVAYNEQFF
j_gene: TRBJ1-2; v_gene: TRBV12-3/TRBV12-4; abundance: NA; d_gene: NA; CDR3nt: TGTGCCAGCGTAAGGGAAAACTATGGCTACACCTTC; CDR3aa: CASVRENYGYTF
j_gene: TRBJ1-6; v_gene: TRBV20-1; abundance: many; d_gene: TRBD1; CDR3nt: TGCAGTGCTAGGGGGACAGGGGATTCACCCCTCCACTTT; CDR3aa: CSARGTGDSPLHF
j_gene: TRBJ2-1; v_gene: TRBV6-2/TRBV6-3; abundance: few; d_gene: NA; CDR3nt: TGTGCCAGCAGTTACTCGAGTCCCCTTTGGGAGCAGTTCTTC; CDR3aa: CASSYSSPLWEQFF
j_gene: TRBJ2-7; v_gene: TRBV7-9; abundance: few; d_gene: NA; CDR3nt: TGTGCCAGCAGCATAGGCGGCTTATCGGGGGAGCAGTACTTC; CDR3aa: CASSIGGLSGEQYF
j_gene: TRBJ2-5; v_gene: TRBV9; abundance: NA; d_gene: TRBD1; CDR3nt: TGTGCCAGCAGCGTATCGGACAGGGTGAAGACCCAGTACTTC; CDR3aa: CASSVSDRVKTQYF
j_gene: TRBJ2-5; v_gene: TRBV20-1; abundance: many; d_gene: NA; CDR3nt: TGCAGTGCCAAAGGGGGAGGAGAGACCCAGTACTTC; CDR3aa: CSAKGGGETQYF